The sequence of this T cell receptor (beta chain) was determined in a study of early T cells in non-severe SARS-CoV-2 infection. Study-wide background: Chains were unpaired, as sequencing was done on bulk RNA from unsorted whole blood.

The CDR3 runs to 13 residues. Trimming shortened V by 4 bases and J by 3 bases, and 12 bases separated the two germline ends. Germline lookup yields CDR1 SQVTM and CDR2 ANQGSEA. TCRdb used MiXCR to reprocess the 5' RACE reads, holding one entry per CDR3 protein. The sample records 66,000 or so distinct CDR3 sequences, over 10% being singletons. This clonotype occurred a few times. This rearrangement joins TRBV29-1 to TRBJ2-5, with D possibly being TRBD2 (7 bases). Sequencing was carried out using whole blood. This receptor was taken from an adult who was a healthcare worker with PCR-confirmed SARS-CoV-2 infection or an uninfected control (not recorded which). The CDR3 sequence is CSVAVGGEETQYF. In DNA, the CDR3 is TGCAGCGTTGCAGTAGGGGGGGAAGAGACCCAGTACTTC. The whole variable domain, remainder taken from reference TRBV29-1 and TRBJ2-5, is SAVISQKPSRDICQRGTSLTIQCQVDSQVTMMFWYRQQPGQSLTLIATANQGSEATYESGFVIDKFPISRPNLTFSTLTVSNMSPEDSSIYLCSVAVGGEETQYFGPGTRLLVL.